This T cell receptor (beta chain) emerged from a study of spatial heterogeneity in lung cancer. Whole-study context: Alpha-chain sequences were detected in numbers that were consistently lower than beta-chain sequences.

The presence of a unique molecular identifier marked each TCR cDNA molecule. TCRdb re-called the 5' RACE reads through MiXCR, storing one row per CDR3 protein. The sample shows about 5,800 distinct CDR3 sequences, about 13% of them seen only once. Time point denoted: sample taken at primary tumor resection. Donation came from over 60 patients with untreated early-stage non-small cell lung cancer. Without sorting, whole RNA was sequenced from tumor, nontumor lung or frozen PBMC. This clonotype was seen at least ten times. This CDR3 has 14 residues. Trimming pared 6 bases from V and 3 bases from J, leaving 13 bases between. Per the germline V gene, CDR1 is SNHLY and CDR2 is FYNNEI.

The chain links TRBV2 to TRBJ2-3, with D hard to call. This sequence was found in a female donor with early-stage non-small cell lung cancer. Sequencing used normal lung tissue next to the tumor, obtained at surgery. CDR3 protein: CASSNDLPTDTQYF. The CDR3 DNA follows: TGTGCCAGCAGCAATGACTTGCCAACAGATACGCAGTATTTT.